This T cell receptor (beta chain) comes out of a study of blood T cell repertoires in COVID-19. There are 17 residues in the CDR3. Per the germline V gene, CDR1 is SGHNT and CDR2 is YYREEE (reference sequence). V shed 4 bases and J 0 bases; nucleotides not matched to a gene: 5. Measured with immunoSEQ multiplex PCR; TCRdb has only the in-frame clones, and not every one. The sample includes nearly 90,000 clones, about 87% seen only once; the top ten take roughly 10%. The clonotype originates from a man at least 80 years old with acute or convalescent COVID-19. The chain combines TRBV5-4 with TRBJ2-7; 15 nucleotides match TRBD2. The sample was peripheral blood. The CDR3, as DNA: TGTGCCAGCAGCCCGGGGACTAGCGGGGGGAGCTCCTACGAGCAGTACTTC. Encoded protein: CASSPGTSGGSSYEQYF.